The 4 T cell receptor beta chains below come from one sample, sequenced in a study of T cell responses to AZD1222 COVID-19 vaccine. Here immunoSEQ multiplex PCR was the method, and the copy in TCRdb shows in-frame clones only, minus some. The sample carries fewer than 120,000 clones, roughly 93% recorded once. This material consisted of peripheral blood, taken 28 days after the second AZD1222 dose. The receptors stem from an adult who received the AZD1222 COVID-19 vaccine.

The CDR3 region has the DNA TGCGCCAGCAGCTTTCTCCCCGCCCGGCAAGGACAGCAATCCTCCTACGAGCAGTACTTC. It yields the protein CASSFLPARQGQQSSYEQYF. The rearrangement uses TRBV5-1 and TRBJ2-7, with D possibly matching TRBD1 (6 bases). With 2 bases removed from V and 0 bases from J, the gap between germline ends came to 27 bases. Germline CDR1 SGHRS, CDR2 YFSETQ. The CDR3 spans 20 residues.

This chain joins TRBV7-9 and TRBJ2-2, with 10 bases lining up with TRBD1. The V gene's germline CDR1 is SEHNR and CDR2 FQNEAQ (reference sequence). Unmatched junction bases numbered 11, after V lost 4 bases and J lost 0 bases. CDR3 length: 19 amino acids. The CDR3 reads CASSSRWDRGPANTGELFF. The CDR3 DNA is TGTGCCAGCAGCTCCAGGTGGGACAGGGGACCGGCGAACACCGGGGAGCTGTTTTTT.

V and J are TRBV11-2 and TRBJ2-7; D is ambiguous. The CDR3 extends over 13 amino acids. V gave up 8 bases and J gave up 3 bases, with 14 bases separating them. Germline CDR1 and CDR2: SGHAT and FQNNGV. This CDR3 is CASERVLNYEQYF. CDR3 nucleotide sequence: TGTGCCAGCGAACGGGTGTTAAACTACGAGCAGTACTTC.

CDR3 region: CASSWDRGGYTF. DNA of the CDR3: TGTGCCAGCAGTTGGGACAGGGGTGGCTACACCTTC. V and J are TRBV6-5 and TRBJ1-2; 10 bases are shared with TRBD1. The CDR3 length is 12 residues. After removal of 4 bases from V and 7 bases from J, the junction contained 0 bases not matched to a gene. Germline CDR1 and CDR2: MNHEY and SVGAGI.